The 28 T cell receptor beta chains below were found in one sample sequenced in a study of regulatory T cells in long-lasting Graves disease. Construction of the TCR beta libraries employed iRepertoire HTBI primers in conjunction with Arm-PCR of CDR3 regions. TCRdb recomputed calls from the multiplex PCR reads with MiXCR, one row per CDR3 protein. The sample includes some 320,000 distinct CDR3 sequences, 18% of them seen just once. The time point: newly diagnosed GD, antithyroid drugs for less than 3 months. The TCR library was made from RNA that had been extracted from PBMCs in TRIzol. The sequenced sample was peripheral blood mononuclear cells (PBMCs), obtained at new diagnosis, from a patient treated with antithyroid drugs. These receptors originate from a female donor with Graves disease.

The chain is built from TRBV19 and TRBJ1-1, with D unclear. V lost 5 bases, J lost 1 base, and 11 bases lay in between. The CDR3 totals 14 residues. Germline CDR1 reads LNHDA; CDR2 reads SQIVND (reference sequence). The CDR3: CASSPGRGNTEAFF. CDR3 sequence (DNA): TGTGCCAGTAGTCCCGGACGGGGGAACACTGAAGCTTTCTTT.

This clonotype was detected ten times or more. The rearrangement links TRBV28 to TRBJ2-7; 12 nucleotides agree with TRBD2. In germline, CDR1 is MDHEN, CDR2 SYDVKM. The CDR3 is made up of 15 amino acids. The J segment lost 5 bases and the V segment lost 4 bases, leaving 6 bases of the junction unmatched. CDR3 DNA sequence: TGTGCCAGCAGTTCTTGGACTAGCGGGACGAACGAGCAGTACTTC. It translates to CASSSWTSGTNEQYF.

This clonotype was seen a handful of times. This may be a read error, as it is one base from a much larger clone. The gene calls are TRBV2 and TRBJ2-3; D is unresolved. Germline CDR1 SNHLY, CDR2 FYNNEI. The CDR3 spans 14 residues. The CDR3 loop reads CAGSRASGSDTQYF. The CDR3, as DNA: TGTGCCGGCAGCCGCGCGTCCGGCTCAGATACGCAGTATTTT.

The sample holds a few counts of this clonotype. The J gene is TRBJ2-7, the V gene TRBV19; D might be TRBD2 (6 bases). Germline assignment: CDR1 LNHDA and CDR2 SQIVND (reference sequence). The V end lost 5 bases, the J end lost 4 bases, and 18 bases lay between the germline ends. This CDR3 comprises 15 residues. This CDR3 is CASSAPRDSRYEQYF. The CDR3 DNA reads as TGTGCCAGTAGTGCCCCCAGGGACTCCCGTTACGAGCAGTACTTC.

This clonotype has a count of ten or more. The rearrangement uses TRBV19 and TRBJ2-5; possibly TRBD1 for D (6 bases). V was shortened by 2 bases and J by 4 bases, with 14 bases between the two germline ends. In germline, CDR1 is LNHDA, CDR2 SQIVND (reference sequence). CDR3 length: 15 residues. CDR3 residues: CASSISNARGETQYF. In nucleotides, the CDR3 is TGTGCCAGTAGTATATCGAACGCCAGGGGAGAGACCCAGTACTTC. The whole variable domain, filled in from reference TRBV19 and TRBJ2-5, reads DGGITQSPKYLFRKEGQNVTLSCEQNLNHDAMYWYRQDPGQGLRLIYYSQIVNDFQKGDIAEGYSVSREKKESFPLTVTSAQKNPTAFYLCASSISNARGETQYFGPGTRLLVL.

This clonotype was found a few times. A much larger clone lies a single base off, so this may be a read error. The chain joins TRBV12-3 or TRBV12-4 to TRBJ2-1, with no clear D. This CDR3 spans 11 amino acids. The DNA for the CDR3 is TGTGCCAGCAGTTTGGAGAATGAGCAGCTCTTC. It is translated as CASSLENEQLF.

The table lists this clonotype with many counts. The V gene is TRBV28, the J gene TRBJ2-1; D not resolved. V was shortened by 3 bases and J by 8 bases, with 17 bases between the two germline ends. Germline CDR1 MDHEN, CDR2 SYDVKM. The CDR3 spans 15 residues. CDR3 residues: CASSFAKGPFHEQFF. The CDR3 bases are TGTGCCAGCAGTTTCGCTAAGGGCCCGTTCCATGAGCAGTTCTTC.

This clonotype was recorded many times. The rearrangement joins TRBV18 to TRBJ2-5, with D hard to call. Germline CDR1 KGHSH, CDR2 LQKENI. The CDR3 runs to 14 residues. The V end lost 0 bases, the J end lost 1 base, and 6 bases lay between the germline ends. The CDR3 nucleotides are TGTGCCAGCTCACCACCACAGCCCCAAGAGACCCAGTACTTC. This encodes CASSPPQPQETQYF.

This clonotype came up many times. J is TRBJ2-1 and V is TRBV27; 12 positions match TRBD2. V was clipped by 8 bases and J by 6 bases; unmatched bases: 11. This CDR3 is built from 16 residues. The germline V gene has CDR1 MNHEY and CDR2 SMNVEV (reference sequence). The CDR3 sequence: CASQPRLAGGLNEQFF. CDR3 nucleotide sequence: TGTGCCAGCCAGCCGCGCCTAGCGGGAGGGCTCAATGAGCAGTTCTTC.

This clonotype was seen at least ten times. The rearrangement links TRBV7-8 to TRBJ2-1; 9 nucleotides match TRBD2. V gave up 4 bases and J gave up 9 bases; unmatched junction bases: 7. This CDR3 region has 14 residues. Germline CDR1 and CDR2: SGHVS and FQNEAQ. CDR3 sequence (DNA): TGTGCCAGCAGCTACACCGGGACTAGCAGTGAGCAGTTCTTC. As protein: CASSYTGTSSEQFF.

There are many counts of this clonotype. The rearrangement joins TRBV5-1 to TRBJ2-3; D call uncertain. The V and J ends lost 2 bases and 6 bases respectively, with 4 bases between them. Germline lookup yields CDR1 SGHRS and CDR2 YFSETQ. There are 11 residues in the CDR3. The CDR3 sequence is CASSFLDTQYF. CDR3 DNA sequence: TGCGCCAGCAGCTTTCTGGATACGCAGTATTTT.

This clonotype has a count of ten or more. The V call is TRBV6-1, the J call TRBJ2-7; 13 bases are a match to TRBD2. The germline V gene encodes CDR1 MNHNS and CDR2 SASEGT. This CDR3 is 15 amino acids long. V was pared by 7 bases and J by 2 bases, with 5 bases of the junction left unmatched. CDR3 amino acids: CASTPGLAGPYEQYF. CDR3 sequence (DNA): TGTGCCAGCACCCCGGGACTAGCGGGGCCCTACGAGCAGTACTTC.

Only a few counts were recorded for this clonotype. CDR3 sequence reads: CSARDGQRNSPLHF. CDR3 nucleotides: TGCAGTGCTAGAGATGGACAGCGTAATTCACCCCTCCACTTT. The chain joins TRBV20-1 to TRBJ1-6; perhaps TRBD1 as D (6 bases). The CDR3 loop spans 14 amino acids. Germline V gene lookup returns CDR1 DFQATT and CDR2 SNEGSKA (reference sequence). Trimming pared 0 bases from V and 6 bases from J, leaving 9 bases between.

This clonotype was observed many times. The genes are TRBV6-5 and TRBJ2-2, with 11 nucleotides matching TRBD1. The germline gives CDR1 MNHEY, CDR2 SVGAGI. The J segment lost 7 bases and the V segment lost 0 bases, leaving 7 bases of the junction unmatched. This CDR3 spans 17 amino acids. The CDR3 DNA is TGTGCCAGCAGTTACTCTTCTGGACAGGGGGCAGGCGGGGAGCTGTTTTTT. Translating gives CASSYSSGQGAGGELFF.

This clonotype was seen a few times. The V and J genes are TRBV7-9 and TRBJ1-1; D unclear. This CDR3 has 13 residues. Trimming took off 6 bases at V and 0 bases at J, with 8 bases between the two ends. Germline-derived CDR1 and CDR2 are SEHNR and FQNEAQ (reference sequence). The CDR3 DNA is TGTGCCAGCAGTAAGAATATGAACACTGAAGCTTTCTTT. The encoded protein is CASSKNMNTEAFF.

This chain connects TRBV5-5 to TRBJ2-7; perhaps TRBD2 as D (6 bases). Germline lookup yields CDR1 SGHKS and CDR2 YYEKEE (reference sequence). This CDR3 spans 15 amino acids. V lost 4 bases and J lost 4, with 18 bases in between. CDR3 residues: CASSPGGGPLYEQYF. The CDR3 coding sequence is TGTGCCAGCAGCCCAGGAGGAGGGCCGCTATACGAGCAGTACTTC.

Many counts were recorded for this clonotype. This CDR3 is CASSLSGPQETQYF. CDR3 coding DNA: TGTGCCAGCAGTTTATCGGGACCCCAAGAGACCCAGTACTTC. The rearrangement links TRBV28 to TRBJ2-5; D possibly uses TRBD1 or TRBD2 (5 bases each). The germline V gene encodes CDR1 MDHEN and CDR2 SYDVKM. The CDR3 length is 14 residues. Trimming left V 1 base short and J 1 base short, with 7 bases between.

This chain links TRBV5-5 with TRBJ2-7; 13 nucleotides line up with TRBD2. Germline V CDR1 and CDR2: SGHKS, YYEKEE (reference sequence). V lost 4 bases, J lost 4 bases, and 14 bases stayed unmatched. This CDR3 contains 18 residues. The CDR3 reads CASSRGLAGIPTTYEQYF. The CDR3 DNA sequence: TGTGCCAGCAGCAGGGGACTAGCGGGAATCCCTACGACTTACGAGCAGTACTTC.

The chain employs TRBV4-1 and TRBJ2-1; 7 bases line up with TRBD2. The CDR3 covers 15 residues. V was pared by 4 bases and J by 8 bases, with 11 bases of the junction left unmatched. Germline-derived CDR1 and CDR2 are MGHRA and YSYEKL. CDR3 in DNA: TGCGCCAGCAGCCCTCCCCGGCGGGGAGGGGATGAGCAGTTCTTC. Protein: CASSPPRRGGDEQFF.

The chain couples TRBV20-1 to TRBJ1-4; D uncertain. CDR3 length equals 13 residues. V gave up 6 bases and J gave up 3 bases, with 11 bases separating them. Germline assignment: CDR1 DFQATT and CDR2 SNEGSKA (reference sequence). The DNA of the CDR3 is TGCAGTGCCAAGATGGGGTCTAATGAAAAACTGTTTTTT. It yields the protein CSAKMGSNEKLFF.

A few counts support this clonotype. The DNA of the CDR3 is TGTGCCAGCAGTAAATACGACAGGAACTCCTACGAGCAGTACTTC. It yields the protein CASSKYDRNSYEQYF. This sequence joins TRBV6-1 and TRBJ2-7; D perhaps matches TRBD1 (6 bases). Germline CDR1 reads MNHNS; CDR2 reads SASEGT. Between the trimmed V and J ends, which lost 5 bases and 0 bases, there was a span of 14 bases. CDR3 length: 15 residues.

A word on this clonotype: A much larger clone differs from this one at a single base, so this may be a read error. The chain couples TRBV28 to TRBJ1-2; 10 bases agree with TRBD1. The CDR3 totals 13 residues. The J segment lost 6 bases and the V segment lost 6 bases, leaving 4 bases of the junction unmatched. The germline V gene has CDR1 MDHEN and CDR2 SYDVKM. The CDR3 nucleotides are TGTGCCAGCAGGTCGACAGGGGGCCATGGCTACACCTTC. Translation gives CASRSTGGHGYTF.

The table lists this clonotype with many counts. This chain connects TRBV5-1 to TRBJ2-1; possibly TRBD2 for D (6 bases). Germline-derived CDR1 and CDR2 are SGHRS and YFSETQ. This CDR3 contains 15 residues. Deletions cut 0 bases from V and 6 bases from J, with 13 bases between. CDR3 bases: TGCGCCAGCAGCTTGGCCGTGGGACTCGTCAATGAGCAGTTCTTC. Amino acids: CASSLAVGLVNEQFF.

The table lists this clonotype with many counts. The CDR3 is CASSERDRVYNEQFF. As DNA, the CDR3 is TGTGCCAGCAGCGAGAGGGACAGGGTCTACAATGAGCAGTTCTTC. This chain uses TRBV11-2 with TRBJ2-1; 9 bases match TRBD1. This CDR3 is built from 15 residues. In germline, CDR1 is SGHAT, CDR2 FQNNGV. J lost 3 bases, V lost 5 bases, and 5 bases had no gene match. Full variable domain (outside the CDR3, taken from reference TRBV11-2 and TRBJ2-1): EAGVAQSPRYKIIEKRQSVAFWCNPISGHATLYWYQQILGQGPKLLIQFQNNGVVDDSQLPKDRFSAERLKGVDSTLKIQPAKLEDSAVYLCASSERDRVYNEQFFGPGTRLTVL.

The rearrangement joins TRBV11-3 to TRBJ2-7; 8 bases line up with TRBD2. Germline loops: CDR1 SGHNT, CDR2 YENEEA. Losses at the gene ends were 1 base for V and 6 bases for J; bases not matched to a gene: 11. The CDR3 extends over 16 amino acids. CDR3 sequence: CASSLVPAGVSGEQYF. CDR3 DNA: TGTGCCAGCAGCTTAGTGCCAGCGGGAGTGTCGGGCGAGCAGTACTTC.

This clonotype turned up a few times. Being one base from a much bigger clone, this may be a read error. As the CDR3 is not closed by the conserved phenylalanine or tryptophan, this likely results from a read error. CDR3 protein: CASSLGTVNYGYTL. CDR3 sequence (DNA): TGTGCCAGCAGCCTGGGGACAGTCAACTATGGCTACACCCTC. The genes are TRBV14 and TRBJ1-2; 7 nucleotides agree with TRBD1. This CDR3 spans 14 amino acids. Germline CDR1 and CDR2: SGHDN and FVKESK. J was trimmed by 2 bases and V by 4 bases; bases with no gene match: 4.

This clonotype was observed many times. V usage is TRBV7-2 and J usage is TRBJ2-3; D not resolved. The CDR3 runs 13 residues. Trimming took off 2 bases at V and 2 bases at J, with 5 bases between the two ends. CDR1 and CDR2 from the germline V gene are SGHTA and FQGNSA. The CDR3 reads CASSLTYTDTQYF. As DNA, the CDR3 is TGTGCCAGCAGCTTAACGTACACAGATACGCAGTATTTT.

This sequence joins TRBV18 and TRBJ1-4, with 7 positions matching TRBD1. CDR3 length equals 13 residues. Germline CDR1 KGHSH, CDR2 LQKENI. The trim removed 2 bases at V and 6 bases at J, leaving 0 bases unmatched. The chain's CDR3 is CASSPGTDEKLFF. The CDR3 nucleotides read TGTGCCAGCTCACCAGGGACAGATGAAAAACTGTTTTTT.